This section outlines one T cell receptor beta chain sequence together with its context. The CDR3 consists of 17 residues. J lost 9 bases, V lost 0 bases, and 14 bases had no gene match. Germline V CDR1 and CDR2: SGDLS, YYNGEE. This sample is drawn from a study of blood T cell repertoires in COVID-19. In the authors' workflow: Amplification of reference gene primers was used by the study to estimate nucleated cell counts. Assay: immunoSEQ multiplex PCR; the TCRdb copy retains only in-frame clones and omits some. V, J and clone size are those of that table, while D and trimming were read from the DNA. The table records nearly 200,000 clones, more than 80% of them present only once. The study recruited people aged roughly 18 to 100 years across 24 US areas.

This TCR was sampled from a woman aged 18-35 years who had recovered from COVID-19. The V and J genes are TRBV9 and TRBJ1-3; TRBD1 agrees at 8 bases. The material sequenced was PBMCs or T cells enriched from blood (not recorded which). CDR3 in DNA: TGTGCCAGCAGCGTAGCCCCGACAGGGGACTATAGGGGCACCATATATTTT. Its translation: CASSVAPTGDYRGTIYF.